These T cell receptor beta chains were read from a single sample in a study of metastatic and nonmetastatic thyroid tumors. TCRdb recomputed clones from the PCR reads via MiXCR. The sample holds about 27,000 clones, more than 14% seen once. Sequencing used blood. The receptors stem from a male donor with papillary thyroid cancer or a benign thyroid nodule (not recorded which). Some clones in this sample may be carry-over from other donors' samples. Each CDR3 is given with its conserved first and last residue. D genes are given only for firm matches. Only some rows state a clone size, as once, few, many or a class for expanded clones.

CDR3,DNA,V,D,size,J
CASSQGSQREQFF,TGCGCCAGCAGCCAAGGTTCCCAGCGCGAGCAGTTCTTC,TRBV4-1,.,many,TRBJ2-1
CASSLASGGQGDGYTF,TGCGCCAGCAGCTTAGCTAGCGGCGGACAGGGAGATGGCTACACCTTC,TRBV5-1,TRBD1,many,TRBJ1-2
CAWSGCSYEQYF,TGTGCCTGGAGCGGGTGCTCTTACGAGCAGTACTTC,TRBV30,.,.,TRBJ2-7
CASKDSTNTDTQYF,TGCGCCAGCAAGGACAGTACTAACACAGATACGCAGTATTTT,TRBV5-1,.,many,TRBJ2-3
CAWSPPGGYTEAFF,TGTGCCTGGAGTCCACCCGGGGGATACACTGAAGCTTTCTTT,TRBV30,.,many,TRBJ1-1
CASRVTGGSYEQYF,TGTGCCAGCAGGGTTACAGGGGGAAGCTACGAGCAGTACTTC,TRBV28,TRBD1,many,TRBJ2-7
CASTPVPKTGTQYF,TGTGCCAGTACCCCGGTCCCCAAAACAGGGACCCAGTACTTC,TRBV19,.,many,TRBJ2-5
CASSSSGGEREQYF,TGTGCCAGCAGCTCCAGCGGGGGGGAGCGCGAGCAGTACTTC,TRBV7-3,TRBD2,many,TRBJ2-7
CSARITSGRYEQYF,TGCAGTGCTCGAATAACTAGCGGGAGGTATGAGCAGTACTTC,TRBV20-1,TRBD2,many,TRBJ2-7
CASSGGFVREEDTQYF,TGTGCCAGCAGTGGCGGGTTTGTGCGGGAGGAAGATACGCAGTATTTT,TRBV6-4,TRBD2,.,TRBJ2-3
CASSLGGTGGREQFF,TGTGCCAGCAGCTTAGGAGGGACAGGGGGCAGGGAGCAGTTCTTC,TRBV7-2,TRBD1,many,TRBJ2-1
CASSRLKTSSQETQYF,TGTGCCAGCTCACGTCTAAAAACCTCGAGCCAAGAGACCCAGTACTTC,TRBV18,.,many,TRBJ2-5
CASSITDQGTNEKLFF,TGTGCCAGCAGTATAACAGATCAGGGGACTAATGAAAAACTGTTTTTT,TRBV7-9,.,many,TRBJ1-4
CASSQERSLHDEQYF,TGTGCCAGCAGCCAAGAAAGGTCACTCCATGACGAGCAGTACTTC,TRBV4-2,.,many,TRBJ2-7
CASRGLTSVQGNEQFF,TGTGCCAGTAGGGGTCTAACTAGCGTCCAAGGGAATGAGCAGTTCTTC,TRBV19,TRBD2,many,TRBJ2-1
CASGPYPSGAKNTDTQYF,TGTGCCAGCGGCCCCTACCCCAGCGGGGCTAAGAACACAGATACGCAGTATTTT,TRBV6-2/TRBV6-3,TRBD2,many,TRBJ2-3
CASSYSGARGYTF,TGTGCCAGCAGTTACTCAGGGGCCCGGGGCTACACCTTC,TRBV6-5,.,medium-sized,TRBJ1-2
CSAPYYNEQFF,TGCAGTGCTCCGTACTACAATGAGCAGTTCTTC,TRBV20-1,.,many,TRBJ2-1
CASSLFTYEQYF,TGTGCCAGCAGCTTATTCACCTACGAGCAGTACTTC,TRBV11-2,.,many,TRBJ2-7
CASISDRTNTGELFF,TGTGCCAGCATCTCGGACAGGACTAACACCGGGGAGCTGTTTTTT,TRBV7-3,TRBD1,.,TRBJ2-2
CASRASGRTDTQYF,TGTGCCAGCAGGGCTAGCGGGAGGACAGATACGCAGTATTTT,TRBV6-1,TRBD2,many,TRBJ2-3
CSASEELGGLYEQYF,TGCAGTGCTAGCGAGGAGTTAGGGGGCCTTTACGAGCAGTACTTC,TRBV20-1,TRBD1,many,TRBJ2-7
CASTSKQGTHEQYF,TGTGCCAGCACCTCGAAACAGGGGACCCACGAGCAGTACTTC,TRBV7-9,TRBD1,many,TRBJ2-7
CASSFQVIADTEAFF,TGCGCCAGCAGCTTCCAAGTAATAGCGGACACTGAAGCTTTCTTT,TRBV5-1,.,many,TRBJ1-1
CASSSQSGEQYF,TGTGCCAGCAGCTCTCAGTCGGGGGAGCAGTACTTC,TRBV7-3,.,many,TRBJ2-7
CASSSEAAFYGYTF,TGTGCCAGCAGCTCTGAGGCGGCATTCTATGGCTACACCTTC,TRBV7-9,.,.,TRBJ1-2
CSAPHPGSNQPQHF,TGCAGTGCTCCTCATCCGGGTAGCAATCAGCCCCAGCATTTT,TRBV20-1,.,medium-sized,TRBJ1-5
CASSRGTGGVETQYF,TGTGCCAGCAGCCGCGGGACAGGGGGTGTCGAGACCCAGTACTTC,TRBV12-3/TRBV12-4,TRBD1,many,TRBJ2-5
CASSHRSSGETGELFF,TGTGCCAGCAGCCACAGATCTAGCGGGGAGACCGGGGAGCTGTTTTTT,TRBV7-3,TRBD2,many,TRBJ2-2
CASSWGYSSTDTQYF,TGTGCCAGCAGCTGGGGATATAGCAGCACGGATACGCAGTATTTT,TRBV9,.,.,TRBJ2-3
CASRQNYEQYF,TGTGCCAGCAGGCAGAACTACGAGCAGTACTTC,TRBV12-3/TRBV12-4,.,few,TRBJ2-7